The T cell receptor (beta chain) under discussion was sequenced for a study of technical replicates of blood from several donors. This CDR3 comprises 12 residues. The V gene lost 0 bases and the J gene lost 4 bases, with 3 bases spanning the gap. CDR1 is SGHRS and CDR2 is YFSETQ in the germline V gene. TCRdb's table, derived via immunoSEQ multiplex PCR, lists solely in-frame clones and lacks some. The top ten clones hold 0.41% of a sample with tens of thousands of clones, approximately 91% of them seen once. The specimen sequenced was T cells isolated from PBMCs. This clonotype originated in a human donor in good health. The V call is TRBV5-1, the J call TRBJ2-3, with D unclear. CDR3 loop: CASSLGADTQYF. The CDR3 nucleotides are TGCGCCAGCAGCTTGGGCGCAGATACGCAGTATTTT.